Following are 14 T cell receptor beta chains from one sample sequenced in a study of blood T cell repertoires in COVID-19. Produced via immunoSEQ multiplex PCR; TCRdb's table is partial and in-frame only. This sample has about 39,000 clones, with 65% to 90% found just once. Source material: peripheral blood. The source is a middle-aged man with active COVID-19.

The genes are TRBV2 and TRBJ2-3, with TRBD2 identical over 10 bases. Germline V gene sequence: CDR1 SNHLY, CDR2 FYNNEI. This CDR3 spans 16 amino acids. With 3 bases clipped from V and 3 bases from J, the junction kept 6 bases outside the gene matches. Here the CDR3 DNA reads TGTGCCAGCAGTGACCCAAGCGGGAGGGCGACAGATACGCAGTATTTT. This gives the protein CASSDPSGRATDTQYF.

The chain couples TRBV27 to TRBJ1-6, with D perhaps matching TRBD1 (5 bases). The length of the CDR3 is 14 residues. With 3 bases removed from V and 7 bases from J, the gap between germline ends came to 10 bases. Germline V lookup: CDR1 MNHEY, CDR2 SMNVEV (reference sequence). This chain's CDR3 is CASSFGAENSPLHF. The CDR3 DNA is TGTGCCAGCAGTTTTGGGGCAGAGAATTCACCCCTCCACTTT.

The chain joins TRBV7-3 to TRBJ2-7; weak D call: TRBD2 (7 bases). V lost 4 bases, J lost 5 bases, and 12 bases lay in between. The germline CDR1 and CDR2 sequences are SGHTA and FQGTGA. This CDR3 is built from 13 residues. The chain's CDR3 is CASSSVGGHEQYF. In nucleotides, the CDR3 is TGTGCCAGCAGCTCCGTGGGGGGGCACGAGCAGTACTTC.

V usage is TRBV27 and J usage is TRBJ1-1; 11 nucleotides agree with TRBD1. V trimming: 5 bases; J trimming: 1 base; junction bases outside the gene matches: 9. Looked up from germline, CDR1 is MNHEY and CDR2 is SMNVEV (reference sequence). This CDR3 is built from 17 residues. The CDR3 sequence is CASSDRDRGFSNTEAFF. The CDR3 DNA reads TGTGCCAGCAGTGACCGGGACAGGGGGTTTTCGAACACTGAAGCTTTCTTT.

This chain connects TRBV2 to TRBJ2-2; 7 nucleotides match TRBD1. The ends lost 6 bases at V and 4 bases at J; junction bases unmatched: 5. Per the germline V gene, CDR1 is SNHLY and CDR2 is FYNNEI. CDR3 length equals 14 residues. DNA for the CDR3: TGTGCCAGCAGCCCGACAGGGATCACCGGGGAGCTGTTTTTT. Translating gives CASSPTGITGELFF.

V usage is TRBV21-1 and J usage is TRBJ2-1; the DNA was not used to check the table's D call, TRBD2. TRBV21-1 is marked as a pseudogene. The CDR3 length is 14 residues. The CDR3 nucleotides are TGTGCCAGACCGATACTCCGGGACTCCTCCGGGCAGTTCTTC. This translates into CARPILRDSSGQFF.

CDR3 protein: CASTSDRGYGYTF. The CDR3 nucleotides read TGTGCCAGCACCTCAGACAGGGGCTATGGCTACACCTTC. The gene calls are TRBV2 and TRBJ1-2, with 8 bases matching TRBD1. The CDR3 length is 13 residues. V gave up 7 bases and J gave up 4 bases; unmatched junction bases: 5. From germline, CDR1 is SNHLY and CDR2 FYNNEI.

The V and J genes are TRBV28 and TRBJ1-4, with D unresolved. The CDR3 covers 12 residues. V was shortened by 6 bases and J by 8 bases, with 10 bases between the two germline ends. Germline CDR1 reads MDHEN; CDR2 reads SYDVKM. CDR3 bases: TGTGCCAGCAGCTGGACTTTGGAAAAACTGTTTTTT. Protein: CASSWTLEKLFF.

This CDR3 is CSVDGQGDTNEKLFF. Written as DNA, the CDR3 is TGCAGCGTTGACGGGCAGGGGGACACTAATGAAAAACTGTTTTTT. The V call is TRBV29-1, the J call TRBJ1-4, with 7 bases fitting TRBD1. Germline V gives CDR1 SQVTM, CDR2 ANQGSEA. J was trimmed by 2 bases and V by 3 bases; bases with no gene match: 6. This CDR3 is 15 amino acids long.

This chain connects TRBV28 to TRBJ2-7, with 8 bases aligning to TRBD2. CDR3 length: 15 amino acids. The germline CDR1 and CDR2 sequences are MDHEN and SYDVKM. Trimming removed 7 bases from V and 5 bases from J; junction bases left unmatched: 13. This chain's CDR3 is CASKVRAGDRHEQYF. Here the CDR3 DNA reads TGTGCCAGCAAGGTCCGAGCGGGAGATCGCCACGAGCAGTACTTC.

V usage is TRBV2 and J usage is TRBJ2-3, with 9 positions matching TRBD2. The CDR3 consists of 18 residues. Germline CDR1 is SNHLY and CDR2 is FYNNEI. J gave up 1 base and V 6 bases, and 14 bases lay outside the gene matches. DNA of the CDR3: TGTGCCAGCAGCGACGACTATTGGCGGGAGGGCGGCACAGATACGCAGTATTTT. Its translation: CASSDDYWREGGTDTQYF.

This clone was counted a single time. The chain couples TRBV7-2 to TRBJ2-1; TRBD1 might be the D (5 bases). The V end was cut by 1 base, the J end by 5 bases, with 12 bases between. CDR3 length: 15 residues. Germline-derived CDR1 and CDR2 are SGHTA and FQGNSA. In nucleotides, the CDR3 is TGTGCCAGCAGCTTAGTACCAGGGCTCGACAATGAGCAGTTCTTC. The encoded protein is CASSLVPGLDNEQFF.

In nucleotides, the CDR3 is TGTGCCAGCAGCATACGGCTGTACAGCGGGAGAGCGAACAATGAGCAGTTCTTC. Its translation: CASSIRLYSGRANNEQFF. V and J are TRBV21-1 and TRBJ2-1; the table's D gene call, TRBD2, was not cross checked with the DNA. TRBV21-1 is recorded as a pseudogene. This CDR3 spans 18 amino acids.

The genes are TRBV5-8 and TRBJ2-3; 7 bases match TRBD2. The CDR3 length is 14 residues. Per the germline V gene, CDR1 is SGHTS and CDR2 is YDEGEE. The J segment lost 3 bases and the V segment lost 4 bases, leaving 5 bases of the junction unmatched. The CDR3 bases are TGTGCCAGCAGCCTAGGGAGGGGAACAGATACGCAGTATTTT. This codes for CASSLGRGTDTQYF.